Here is one T cell receptor beta chain with its context. This clonotype has just one count. No cognate antigen has been identified for it. The input lacks base qualities; no much larger clone sits a single base away. A read on its own is weak evidence. The method behind the library was multiplex PCR. TCRdb lists the instrument as Illumina HiSeq 2500. Following protocols modified from ARM-PCR, the researchers constructed TCRbeta libraries through three rounds of nested PCR with primers (Table S4). PCR products of 200-500 bp were gel-excised and purified with the QIAquick gel extraction kit before sequencing. Regarding the original processing steps: Reads were cleaned with Trimmomatic, merged with FLASH into complete CDR3 sequences, and assigned to V(D)J germline segments with MiTCR. Clonal diversity was computed as the inverse Simpson's index with VDJtools. A read counted as productive if the sequence was in-frame and lacked a premature stop codon. Starting from the raw public reads, TCRdb applied fastp trimming at Q25, assembled clones with MiXCR and retained in-frame beta chains. Rows are combined by CDR3 protein, so each entry shows the most common genes and DNA. These V and J calls originate from TCRdb's pipeline instead of the authors' own analysis. In this sample the table shows some 100,000 distinct CDR3 sequences, about 60% of which occur a single time. The ten largest clones capture 15% to 20% of the sample.

RNA was isolated from bulk, unsorted tissue, and RNA quality was assessed with a NanoDrop ND-1000 and an Agilent 2100. For the normal lung samples, distant non-tumor tissue was collected more than 3 cm away from the tumor edge. Donors were newly diagnosed lung cancer patients admitted for thoracic surgery in China between August and November 2014, without prior chemotherapy. Patients with previous radiotherapy or chemotherapy, or with another concurrent cancer, were excluded from the study. Pieces of surgical tissue measuring roughly 1-2.3 cm3 were kept in RNAlater solution and stored at -80 degrees C until use. This sample was taken from a study of tumor and adjacent non-tumor tissue in lung cancer (dated by TCRdb to the late 2010s). General notes on the study: Patients with adenocarcinoma (about twelve), squamous cell carcinoma (2) and small cell lung cancer (1) were included in the cohort. Ages among the approximately 15 patients ranged from about 31 to 80 years, there were roughly 10 men and 5 women, and disease was at TNM stage I to III. Sequencing produced 130,000,000 or so productive TCRbeta reads in total, an average of approximately 3.9 million reads per sample. The study compared bulk TCRbeta repertoires from lung tumor tissue and matched distant non-tumor lung tissue of some 14 lung cancer patients. For each patient, one tumor sample and one normal lung sample were taken, giving about 31 paired specimens that underwent TCRbeta CDR3 sequencing. Here is what the overall study found, with its caveats: Neither the sequencing platform nor unique molecular identifiers are named or mentioned anywhere in the methods. TCR diversity was significantly higher in younger patients, and higher tumor TCR diversity was associated with shorter overall and disease-free survival. Peripheral blood was not sequenced, so blood TCRbeta repertoires in these lung cancer patients were not examined. Tumor tissue showed significantly greater TCR diversity (inverse Simpson) than normal lung tissue (approximately 400 vs 170, P = 0.0075, Mann-Whitney U test). The cohort had only approximately 15 patients, and the authors noted that larger samples and more detailed clinical data are needed. The top 100 clones made up a significantly larger cumulative share of the repertoire in normal lung than in tumor tissue.

V is reduced by 8 bases and J by 2 bases, leaving a spacing of 15 bases between them. According to the germline V gene (reference sequence), CDR1 reads SGHAT and CDR2 reads FQDESV. From the cysteine through the phenylalanine, the CDR3 covers 14 amino acids. The CDR3 DNA has 42 bases and is translated from base 1. The rearranged chain carries TRBV11-1 and TRBJ1-1; TRBD1 is a weak D gene call, 6 bases matching. The TCR was taken from a young man with non-small cell lung cancer. The sequenced sample consisted of distant non-tumor lung tissue. The CDR3 sequence is CASGWTAINTEAFF. Read as DNA, the sequence is TGTGCCAGCGGCTGGACAGCTATTAACACTGAAGCTTTCTTT.